A selection of T cell receptor beta chains follows, all from one sample in a study of tumor-infiltrating lymphocytes in primary liver carcinoma. TCRdb re-derived calls from the multiplex PCR reads in MiXCR, one entry per CDR3 protein. The table records about 310,000 distinct CDR3 sequences, around 50% of them present only once. Sequencing was carried out using peripheral blood. These TCRs come from a woman aged 25 to 39 with primary liver carcinoma and hepatitis B virus infection. Both conserved end residues are part of each CDR3. D genes are given only for firm matches. A row's size may be missing; if present it is once, few, many or a size class.

v_call: TRBV6-2/TRBV6-3; j_call: TRBJ2-1; d_call: TRBD2; clone_size: few; cdr3_nt: TGTGCCAGCAGTTACTCGAGCGGGAGGGTATTTGAGCAGTTCTTC; cdr3_aa: CASSYSSGRVFEQFF
v_call: TRBV12-3/TRBV12-4; j_call: TRBJ1-1; d_call: TRBD1; clone_size: NA; cdr3_nt: TGTGCCAGCAGTGTGACAGGGGAAGCTCTCTTT; cdr3_aa: CASSVTGEALF
v_call: TRBV12-3/TRBV12-4; j_call: TRBJ2-3; d_call: TRBD2; clone_size: many; cdr3_nt: TGTGCCAGCAGTTTAGTAGCGGGAGTTTCAGATACGCAGTATTTT; cdr3_aa: CASSLVAGVSDTQYF
v_call: TRBV29-1; j_call: TRBJ2-1; d_call: TRBD1; clone_size: many; cdr3_nt: TGCAGCGTTGAAGATCGACGGACAGGGACGAGGAATGAGCAGTTCTTC; cdr3_aa: CSVEDRRTGTRNEQFF
v_call: TRBV12-3/TRBV12-4; j_call: TRBJ2-5; d_call: TRBD2; clone_size: NA; cdr3_nt: TGTGCCAGCAGTTCCTGGACTAGCGAGAGCGGTACAAAAAGAGAGACCCAGTACTTC; cdr3_aa: CASSSWTSESGTKRETQYF
v_call: TRBV7-9; j_call: TRBJ2-5; d_call: NA; clone_size: NA; cdr3_nt: TGTGCCAGCACTCGGGGACGAGAGACCCAGTACTTC; cdr3_aa: CASTRGRETQYF
v_call: TRBV12-3/TRBV12-4; j_call: TRBJ2-2; d_call: NA; clone_size: NA; cdr3_nt: TGTGCCAGCAGTCACGCCGGGGAGCTGTTTTTT; cdr3_aa: CASSHAGELFF
v_call: TRBV4-1; j_call: TRBJ1-1; d_call: NA; clone_size: NA; cdr3_nt: TGCGCCAGCAACCAGGCAACGAACACTGAAGCTTTCTTT; cdr3_aa: CASNQATNTEAFF
v_call: TRBV4-1; j_call: TRBJ2-1; d_call: NA; clone_size: few; cdr3_nt: TGCGCCAGCAGCCAAGTCGTCCAGGGTTGGCAGTTCTTC; cdr3_aa: CASSQVVQGWQFF
v_call: TRBV6-2/TRBV6-3; j_call: TRBJ2-7; d_call: NA; clone_size: many; cdr3_nt: TGTGCCAGCAGTTACGGGGGGACCGACGAGCAGTACTTC; cdr3_aa: CASSYGGTDEQYF
v_call: TRBV19; j_call: TRBJ2-2; d_call: TRBD1; clone_size: NA; cdr3_nt: TGTGCCAGTAGGGGGACAGAGATAGCCGGGGAGCTGTTTTTT; cdr3_aa: CASRGTEIAGELFF
v_call: TRBV12-3/TRBV12-4; j_call: TRBJ1-4; d_call: NA; clone_size: NA; cdr3_nt: TGTGCCAGCAGTAGGGTTGCAACAACTAATGAAGAACTGTTTTTC; cdr3_aa: CASSRVATTNEELFF
v_call: TRBV6-1; j_call: TRBJ2-1; d_call: NA; clone_size: NA; cdr3_nt: TGTGCCGGCAGTGAACCCCAGGGGAATGAGCAGTTCTTC; cdr3_aa: CAGSEPQGNEQFF
v_call: TRBV6-2/TRBV6-3; j_call: TRBJ2-7; d_call: NA; clone_size: NA; cdr3_nt: TGTGCCATCCGAAATTCCTTCGACAGGTCCTACCTCTCCTACGAGCAGTACTTC; cdr3_aa: CAIRNSFDRSYLSYEQYF
v_call: TRBV4-1; j_call: TRBJ1-4; d_call: NA; clone_size: NA; cdr3_nt: TGCGCCAGCAGCCTCGAGGGGGGATACGAAAAACTGTTTTTT; cdr3_aa: CASSLEGGYEKLFF
v_call: TRBV5-4; j_call: TRBJ2-1; d_call: NA; clone_size: many; cdr3_nt: TGTGCCAGCAGCTTGGTGGCAGAATTCAATGAGCAGTTCTTC; cdr3_aa: CASSLVAEFNEQFF
v_call: TRBV11-2; j_call: TRBJ2-1; d_call: TRBD2; clone_size: many; cdr3_nt: TGTGCCAGCAGCTTAGAGAGGACTAGCTTCCATGAGCAGTTCTTC; cdr3_aa: CASSLERTSFHEQFF
v_call: TRBV6-6; j_call: TRBJ1-1; d_call: TRBD1; clone_size: NA; cdr3_nt: TGTGCCAGCAGTTACCCCCCGACAGGGTTGGACACTGAAGCTTTCTTT; cdr3_aa: CASSYPPTGLDTEAFF
v_call: TRBV29-1; j_call: TRBJ2-7; d_call: TRBD1; clone_size: many; cdr3_nt: TGCAGCGTTGGTCGACAGGGGCGGGCTACCTACGAGCAGTACTTC; cdr3_aa: CSVGRQGRATYEQYF
v_call: TRBV5-1; j_call: TRBJ2-7; d_call: NA; clone_size: NA; cdr3_nt: TGCGCCAGCAGTTCCACCGACAATTTCGAGCAGTACTTC; cdr3_aa: CASSSTDNFEQYF
v_call: TRBV6-1; j_call: TRBJ2-5; d_call: TRBD1; clone_size: NA; cdr3_nt: TGTGCCAGTTCAGGGGGACAAGAGACCCAGTACTTC; cdr3_aa: CASSGGQETQYF
v_call: TRBV4-3; j_call: TRBJ1-6; d_call: NA; clone_size: NA; cdr3_nt: TGCGCCAGCAGCCAAGATCACCTGATTAATTCAGCCCTCCACTTT; cdr3_aa: CASSQDHLINSALHF
v_call: TRBV6-6; j_call: TRBJ2-7; d_call: NA; clone_size: many; cdr3_nt: TGTGCCAGCAGTTACACACAGGCGAGGGAGCAGTACTTC; cdr3_aa: CASSYTQAREQYF
v_call: TRBV11-3; j_call: TRBJ1-1; d_call: NA; clone_size: many; cdr3_nt: TGTGCCAGCAGCCTCGCCATCCACGGGAGGGGCGCTGAAGCTTTCTTT; cdr3_aa: CASSLAIHGRGAEAFF
v_call: TRBV5-4; j_call: TRBJ1-2; d_call: NA; clone_size: few; cdr3_nt: TGTGCCAGCAGCTTTGGGTCGGGCCAGCAAAACTATGGCTACACCTTC; cdr3_aa: CASSFGSGQQNYGYTF
v_call: TRBV5-5; j_call: TRBJ2-3; d_call: TRBD1; clone_size: few; cdr3_nt: TGTGCCAGCAGCCGGACAGGCTACACAGATACGCAGTATTTT; cdr3_aa: CASSRTGYTDTQYF
v_call: TRBV11-1; j_call: TRBJ2-2; d_call: NA; clone_size: many; cdr3_nt: TGTGCCAGCAGCTTAAGAGGAGCGGGCGGGGAGCTGTTTTTT; cdr3_aa: CASSLRGAGGELFF
v_call: TRBV10-2; j_call: TRBJ2-7; d_call: NA; clone_size: few; cdr3_nt: TGCGCCAGCACCTTTCTAGGGAGCTCCTACGAGCAGTACTTC; cdr3_aa: CASTFLGSSYEQYF
v_call: TRBV12-5; j_call: TRBJ1-5; d_call: NA; clone_size: many; cdr3_nt: TGTGCTAGTGGTTTGAGGCTTCAGGGATACAATCAGCCCCAGCATTTT; cdr3_aa: CASGLRLQGYNQPQHF
v_call: TRBV4-2; j_call: TRBJ2-1; d_call: TRBD2; clone_size: few; cdr3_nt: TGTGCCAGCAGCCCTCAGCGGGAGGTGATCTACAATGAGCAGTTCTTC; cdr3_aa: CASSPQREVIYNEQFF
v_call: TRBV28; j_call: TRBJ2-3; d_call: NA; clone_size: NA; cdr3_nt: TGTGCCAGCAGCCCCCTGGGACGGGGAGGAGGCACAGATACGCAGTATTTT; cdr3_aa: CASSPLGRGGGTDTQYF
v_call: TRBV12-3/TRBV12-4; j_call: TRBJ1-5; d_call: TRBD1; clone_size: NA; cdr3_nt: TGTGCCAGCAGTTTACACTCTGGACAGGCTCATCAGCCCCAGCATTTT; cdr3_aa: CASSLHSGQAHQPQHF
v_call: TRBV11-3; j_call: TRBJ1-1; d_call: NA; clone_size: NA; cdr3_nt: TGCGCCAGCAGCCCTAGGGGGGACACCCAAGGTACTGAAGCTTCCTTT; cdr3_aa: CASSPRGDTQGTEASF
v_call: TRBV14; j_call: TRBJ2-7; d_call: NA; clone_size: NA; cdr3_nt: TGTGCCAGCAGCCAAGGGGGAGGAGGGGAGCAGTACTTC; cdr3_aa: CASSQGGGGEQYF
v_call: TRBV6-2/TRBV6-3; j_call: TRBJ1-5; d_call: NA; clone_size: NA; cdr3_nt: TGTGCCAGCAGGGAAGCTGGACAGAGCTGGAATCAGCCCCAGCATTTT; cdr3_aa: CASREAGQSWNQPQHF
v_call: TRBV11-2; j_call: TRBJ2-5; d_call: NA; clone_size: many; cdr3_nt: TGTGCCAGCAGGGAGGGGGGTCTCTGGGAGACCCAGTACTTC; cdr3_aa: CASREGGLWETQYF
v_call: TRBV29-1; j_call: TRBJ2-1; d_call: TRBD2; clone_size: NA; cdr3_nt: TGCAGCGTTGTGGAGGCGGGAGTGCCCAGCGATGAGCAGTTCTTC; cdr3_aa: CSVVEAGVPSDEQFF
v_call: TRBV13; j_call: TRBJ1-6; d_call: NA; clone_size: NA; cdr3_nt: TGTGCCAGCAGCGCTAGACACACACCGGCGGATTCACCCCTCCACTTT; cdr3_aa: CASSARHTPADSPLHF
v_call: TRBV11-2; j_call: TRBJ2-1; d_call: NA; clone_size: many; cdr3_nt: TGTGCCAGCAGCTTATCCTCACCCAATGAGCAGTTCTTC; cdr3_aa: CASSLSSPNEQFF
v_call: TRBV4-2; j_call: TRBJ2-3; d_call: TRBD2; clone_size: NA; cdr3_nt: TGTGCCAGCAGCCTTTTCCTACTAGCGGGAGACACAGATACGCAGTATTTT; cdr3_aa: CASSLFLLAGDTDTQYF
v_call: TRBV7-8; j_call: TRBJ2-7; d_call: TRBD2; clone_size: NA; cdr3_nt: TGTGCCAGCAGCTTAGGGACTAGCCCCTACGAGCAGTACTTC; cdr3_aa: CASSLGTSPYEQYF
v_call: TRBV6-5; j_call: TRBJ1-4; d_call: TRBD1; clone_size: many; cdr3_nt: TGTGCCAGCAGTCAGGACAGGCGTAATGAAAAACTGTTTTTT; cdr3_aa: CASSQDRRNEKLFF
v_call: TRBV12-3/TRBV12-4; j_call: TRBJ1-2; d_call: NA; clone_size: many; cdr3_nt: TGTGCCAGCAGTTCGGGACACTCAAGGTACACCTTC; cdr3_aa: CASSSGHSRYTF
v_call: TRBV29-1; j_call: TRBJ1-1; d_call: NA; clone_size: once; cdr3_nt: TGCAGCGTTGGATCGGGCAGCATAGCTGAAGCTTTCTTT; cdr3_aa: CSVGSGSIAEAFF
v_call: TRBV12-3/TRBV12-4; j_call: TRBJ2-4; d_call: TRBD2; clone_size: many; cdr3_nt: TGTGCCAGCAGTTCCCGGACTAGCGGGATGGGGGAAAACATTCAGTACTTC; cdr3_aa: CASSSRTSGMGENIQYF
v_call: TRBV11-2; j_call: TRBJ2-1; d_call: NA; clone_size: NA; cdr3_nt: TGTGCCAGCAGCATGGGGCTCGCGGGGAATGAGCAGTTCTTC; cdr3_aa: CASSMGLAGNEQFF
v_call: TRBV29-1; j_call: TRBJ2-7; d_call: TRBD1; clone_size: NA; cdr3_nt: TGCAGCTTCGGGACAGCGGTAAATAGCAAGCAGTACTTC; cdr3_aa: CSFGTAVNSKQYF
v_call: TRBV12-3/TRBV12-4; j_call: TRBJ2-1; d_call: TRBD1; clone_size: NA; cdr3_nt: TGTGCCAGCAGCCCTAAGGACAGGTGGGCGTCGATGTTCTTCTACAATGAGCAGTTCTTC; cdr3_aa: CASSPKDRWASMFFYNEQFF
v_call: TRBV5-4; j_call: TRBJ2-5; d_call: NA; clone_size: once; cdr3_nt: TGTGCCGGCAGCTTCGAAGCCTCCCAAGAGACCCAGTACTTC; cdr3_aa: CAGSFEASQETQYF